This is a list of T cell receptor beta chains from one sample in a study of CD8 T cells in Susac syndrome. TCRdb re-derived calls from the immunoSEQ multiplex PCR reads in MiXCR, one entry per CDR3 protein. Of roughly 110,000 distinct CDR3 sequences in the sample, approximately 94% were seen once. Sequencing input: CD8+ T cells from PBMCs. Receptors originate from a human donor with Susac syndrome. CDR3s include the opening cysteine and the closing phenylalanine or tryptophan. The D gene is left open where the match is weak. Clone sizes are given selectively: once, few, many, or a class where the clone is expanded.

>TRBJ2-7|14|.|TRBD2|TRBV20-1
TGCAGTGCTAGAGATCGGGGAGGGGTATACGAGCAGTACTTC
CSARDRGGVYEQYF
>TRBJ1-5|16|once|.|TRBV7-4
TGTGCCAGCAGCTTAGCATCCGTGGAGGGCAATCAGCCCCAGCATTTT
CASSLASVEGNQPQHF
>TRBJ1-2|13|.|.|TRBV27
TGTGCCAGCAGGACTTGGACAGACTATGGCTACACCTTC
CASRTWTDYGYTF
>TRBJ2-2|14|.|TRBD2|TRBV24-1
TGTGCCACCACAGGGACTAGCCCCACCGGGGAGCTGTTTTTT
CATTGTSPTGELFF
>TRBJ1-1|12|.|.|TRBV13
TGTGCCACCCTACAGTGGGATACTGAAGCTTTCTTT
CATLQWDTEAFF
>TRBJ2-7|15|.|TRBD2|TRBV20-1
TGCAGTGCCAAAGATATACGGGGGGGCTTGTACGAGCAGTACTTC
CSAKDIRGGLYEQYF
>TRBJ2-7|15|.|.|TRBV9
TGTGCCAGCAGCGTAGGGAACGGGGCTGCCTACGAGCAGTACTTC
CASSVGNGAAYEQYF
>TRBJ1-2|11|.|.|TRBV12-3/TRBV12-4
TGTGCCAGCAGTTTAGGGCCACAGTACACCTTC
CASSLGPQYTF
>TRBJ2-2|11|.|.|TRBV25-1
TGTGCCACCCTGTGGGGAGGGGAGCTGTTTTTT
CATLWGGELFF
>TRBJ2-1|12|few|.|TRBV12-3/TRBV12-4
TGTGCCAGCAGTTTGAATTACAATGAGCAGTTCTTC
CASSLNYNEQFF
>TRBJ2-7|14|.|.|TRBV20-1
TGCAGTGCCAGGGGGGGCCAGAGCTCCTACGAGCAGTACTTC
CSARGGQSSYEQYF
>TRBJ2-1|13|.|.|TRBV3-1
TGTGCCAGCAGCCAAGATAGAGGCAATGAGCAGTTCTTC
CASSQDRGNEQFF
>TRBJ2-3|13|.|.|TRBV20-1
TGCAGTGCTAGAGATCAGGCGTCCGATACGCAGTATTTT
CSARDQASDTQYF
>TRBJ2-1|15|many|.|TRBV4-2
TGTGCCAGCAGCCAAGAGGTGGGGGCCTACAATGAGCAGTTCTTC
CASSQEVGAYNEQFF
>TRBJ2-5|16|.|TRBD1|TRBV12-5
TGTGCTAGTGGCCCTTCCGGGACAGGGGGTTTAGAGACCCAGTACTTC
CASGPSGTGGLETQYF
>TRBJ2-2|18|.|.|TRBV7-9
TGTGCCGAACCTAAATCCTGGGGGGACACCGTTCTCACCGGGGAGCTGTTTTTT
CAEPKSWGDTVLTGELFF
>TRBJ2-5|17|.|TRBD2|TRBV9
TGTGCCAGCAGCGAACCCCATAGCGGGGGACTAGAAGAGACCCAGTACTTC
CASSEPHSGGLEETQYF
>TRBJ1-1|15|.|.|TRBV25-1
TGTGCCAGCCGCCCCCATACAGGGCGGAACACTGAAGCTTTCTTT
CASRPHTGRNTEAFF
>TRBJ2-1|15|.|TRBD1|TRBV5-6
TGTGCCAGCAGCTACGGGACAGGGGACCTCAATGAGCAGTTCTTC
CASSYGTGDLNEQFF
>TRBJ2-7|13|.|TRBD1|TRBV20-1
TGCAGTGCTTTAACAGGGGGTGGTTACGAGCAGTACTTC
CSALTGGGYEQYF
>TRBJ2-2|15|.|.|TRBV7-9
TGTGCCAGCAGCTTACCGGGACCGAACACCGGGGAGCTGTTTTTT
CASSLPGPNTGELFF
>TRBJ2-1|13|.|.|TRBV6-2/TRBV6-3
TGTGCCAGCGCGCCCGCTCTCTACAATGAGCAGTTCTTC
CASAPALYNEQFF
>TRBJ1-6|14|.|.|TRBV2
TGTGCCTACACCTCCCAGCCCTATAATTCACCCCTCCACTTT
CAYTSQPYNSPLHF
>TRBJ2-3|15|.|.|TRBV2
TGTGCCAGTCCCGGCGCACCCTGGAAGACAGATACGCAGTATTTT
CASPGAPWKTDTQYF
>TRBJ1-1|13|few|.|TRBV19
TGTGCCAGTAGTCCGGCAATGAACACTGAAGCTTTCTTT
CASSPAMNTEAFF
>TRBJ2-1|15|once|TRBD2|TRBV4-3
TGCGCCAGCAGCCAAGGTAGCGGGGAGTACAATGAGCAGTTCTTC
CASSQGSGEYNEQFF
>TRBJ2-6|18|.|.|TRBV9
TGTGCCAGCAGAGACCCGAGTCGGGGGACCGATGGGGCCAACGTCCTGACTTTC
CASRDPSRGTDGANVLTF
>TRBJ2-5|15|.|TRBD2|TRBV9
TGTGCCAGCAGCCCTAAAGCGGGGGGGCCCGAGACCCAGTACTTC
CASSPKAGGPETQYF
>TRBJ2-5|12|.|.|TRBV7-9
TGTGCCAGCAGTTTGGGGCGCGAGACCCAGTACTTC
CASSLGRETQYF
>TRBJ1-2|16|.|TRBD1|TRBV20-1
TGCAGTGCTAGAGGGCCCATCAGGGGGCAGGAGATTGACTACACCTTC
CSARGPIRGQEIDYTF
>TRBJ1-2|14|.|.|TRBV12-3/TRBV12-4
TGTGCCAGCTCCCTCACCGGACAGAACTATGGCTACACCTTC
CASSLTGQNYGYTF
>TRBJ1-5|18|.|.|TRBV6-5
TGTGCCAGCAGTTTCGGCGCCCCGTCGAAGTATAGCAATCAGCCCCAGCATTTT
CASSFGAPSKYSNQPQHF
>TRBJ1-1|13|.|TRBD1|TRBV20-1
TGCAGTGCTAGGGGACAGGGGGACACTGAAGCTTTCTTT
CSARGQGDTEAFF
>TRBJ2-7|15|.|TRBD1|TRBV14
TGTGCCAGCAGCCAGGGACAGTCGGTGTCCTACGAGCAGTACTTC
CASSQGQSVSYEQYF
>TRBJ2-4|16|.|.|TRBV29-1
TGCAGCGTTGAACTGGCCCGGGGCCCGGGGTTAGACATTCAGTACTTC
CSVELARGPGLDIQYF